A selection of T cell receptor beta chains follows, all from one sample in a study of blood T cell repertoires in COVID-19. Generated by immunoSEQ multiplex PCR, the TCRdb table keeps only in-frame clones and is missing some. Among about 230,000 clones listed, approximately 83% were seen once. The sequenced material came from peripheral blood. Receptors were obtained from a man aged 40-55 years with acute or convalescent COVID-19. CDR3s include the opening cysteine and the closing phenylalanine or tryptophan. A D gene is named only where the DNA matches it firmly. Clone size appears in some rows only: once, few, many, or a class for an expanded clone.

CDR3 length | clone size | D gene | J gene | V gene | CDR3 protein | CDR3 DNA
14 | once | - | TRBJ1-2 | TRBV7-2 | CASSLVVTGVGYTF | TGTGCCAGCAGCTTAGTTGTGACGGGGGTCGGCTACACCTTC
14 | - | - | TRBJ1-4 | TRBV5-1 | CASSSGVSNEKLFF | TGCGCCAGCAGCTCAGGGGTTTCAAATGAAAAACTGTTTTTT
13 | - | TRBD1 | TRBJ1-2 | TRBV7-2 | CASSPGGGYGYTF | TGTGCCAGCAGCCCAGGGGGCGGCTATGGCTACACCTTC
18 | - | - | TRBJ1-2 | TRBV11-2 | CASSLDLGHSTRGYGYTF | TGTGCCAGCAGCTTAGATTTGGGACACTCAACCCGGGGCTATGGCTACACCTTC
15 | - | - | TRBJ2-7 | TRBV5-4 | CASSVERRGSYEQYF | TGTGCCAGCAGCGTCGAAAGACGGGGCTCCTACGAGCAGTACTTC
12 | - | TRBD2 | TRBJ2-1 | TRBV30 | CAWGTSNNEQFF | TGTGCCTGGGGGACTAGCAACAATGAGCAGTTCTTC
13 | - | TRBD1 | TRBJ2-7 | TRBV5-6 | CASSTGGPVEQYF | TGTGCCAGCAGCACAGGGGGCCCTGTCGAGCAGTACTTC
14 | once | TRBD1 | TRBJ2-7 | TRBV25-1 | CASSQRDSLYEQYF | TGTGCCAGCAGTCAACGGGACAGCCTATACGAGCAGTACTTC
13 | - | - | TRBJ2-3 | TRBV6-4 | CASSRRDTDTQYF | TGTGCCAGCAGTAGGCGGGATACAGATACGCAGTATTTT
13 | - | - | TRBJ1-3 | TRBV7-9 | CASSLNQGNTIYF | TGTGCCAGCAGCTTAAATCAGGGAAACACCATATATTTT
15 | - | - | TRBJ1-2 | TRBV7-8 | CASSREGGTDYGYTF | TGTGCCAGCAGCCGCGAGGGAGGAACTGACTATGGCTACACCTTC
15 | - | - | TRBJ2-6 | TRBV5-6 | CASSSGVPGANVLTF | TGTGCCAGCAGCTCAGGGGTTCCTGGGGCCAACGTCCTGACTTTC
15 | few | TRBD1 | TRBJ1-1 | TRBV19 | CASSVQGRGATEAFF | TGTGCCAGTAGTGTCCAGGGCAGGGGGGCCACTGAAGCTTTCTTT
14 | - | - | TRBJ2-7 | TRBV4-1 | CASSPGDSSYEQYF | TGCGCCAGCAGCCCCGGGGATAGCTCCTACGAGCAGTACTTC
18 | - | TRBD2 | TRBJ2-1 | TRBV19 | CASTHSVVGTSRYNEQFF | TGTGCCAGTACCCATTCGGTGGTGGGGACTAGCCGATACAATGAGCAGTTCTTC
13 | - | TRBD1 | TRBJ1-2 | TRBV2 | CASAGTGHYGYTF | TGTGCCAGCGCCGGGACAGGTCACTATGGCTACACCTTC
14 | - | TRBD1 | TRBJ2-3 | TRBV7-2 | CASSLQGAADTQYF | TGTGCCAGCAGCTTACAGGGGGCGGCAGATACGCAGTATTTT
15 | - | - | TRBJ1-1 | TRBV20-1 | CSASSEQEKNTEAFF | TGCAGTGCTAGTTCCGAACAGGAAAAGAACACTGAAGCTTTCTTT
14 | once | TRBD1 | TRBJ1-2 | TRBV10-3 | CAIRKGQSEAGYTF | TGTGCCATCAGAAAGGGACAGAGTGAGGCTGGCTACACCTTC
17 | few | TRBD1 | TRBJ2-1 | TRBV13 | CASSLGSGTGAPDEQFF | TGTGCCAGCAGCTTAGGGTCCGGGACAGGGGCCCCCGATGAGCAGTTCTTC
14 | - | TRBD1 | TRBJ2-7 | TRBV6-5 | CASSWRTGAYEQYF | TGTGCCAGCAGCTGGAGGACAGGGGCCTACGAGCAGTACTTC
16 | few | TRBD1 | TRBJ2-5 | TRBV7-8 | CASSVQQGSLGETQYF | TGTGCCAGCAGCGTTCAACAGGGGAGTTTAGGAGAGACCCAGTACTTC
14 | - | - | TRBJ2-5 | TRBV7-2 | CASSKPGHQETQYF | TGTGCCAGCAGCAAGCCGGGTCACCAAGAGACCCAGTACTTC
17 | once | - | TRBJ1-2 | TRBV28 | CASSLSPYGRGRDGYTF | TGTGCCAGCAGTTTATCTCCATACGGCAGGGGAAGGGATGGCTACACCTTC
14 | - | TRBD2 | TRBJ2-1 | TRBV5-8 | CASSLVREFGEQFF | TGTGCCAGCAGCTTGGTGCGGGAGTTTGGTGAGCAGTTCTTC
15 | - | - | TRBJ1-5 | TRBV30 | CAWSAKGSGNQPQHF | TGTGCCTGGAGTGCCAAGGGGTCGGGCAATCAGCCCCAGCATTTT
13 | - | TRBD2 | TRBJ2-7 | TRBV29-1 | CSVPGLAGNEQYF | TGCAGCGTGCCGGGACTAGCGGGGAACGAGCAGTACTTC
14 | - | - | TRBJ2-5 | TRBV7-9 | CASSLSSRGETQYF | TGTGCCAGCAGCTTAAGCTCTAGAGGGGAGACCCAGTACTTC
16 | - | - | TRBJ1-6 | TRBV5-4 | CASSPSAGSHNSPLHF | TGTGCCAGCAGCCCGTCGGCAGGGTCCCATAATTCACCCCTCCACTTT
14 | - | TRBD2 | TRBJ2-7 | TRBV5-1 | CASSGGSGMVEQYF | TGCGCCAGCAGCGGAGGTAGCGGGATGGTCGAGCAGTACTTC
12 | - | - | TRBJ1-1 | TRBV20-1 | CSASGGYTEAFF | TGCAGTGCTAGTGGCGGCTACACTGAAGCTTTCTTT
15 | few | - | TRBJ1-3 | TRBV6-6 | CASSYPGTPGNTIYF | TGTGCCAGCAGTTATCCCGGGACACCTGGAAACACCATATATTTT
13 | - | - | TRBJ2-1 | TRBV6-4 | CASSVGGKGEQFF | TGTGCCAGCAGTGTAGGCGGGAAGGGTGAGCAGTTCTTC
16 | - | - | TRBJ2-2 | TRBV24-1 | CATSDSGGTNTGELFF | TGTGCCACCAGTGATTCCGGCGGGACGAACACCGGGGAGCTGTTTTTT
15 | - | - | TRBJ2-5 | TRBV11-1 | CASSLQTWEYGAQYF | TGTGCCAGCAGCTTACAGACGTGGGAGTACGGCGCCCAGTACTTC
15 | - | - | TRBJ1-2 | TRBV4-1 | CASSQEVSQALGYTF | TGCGCCAGCAGCCAAGAGGTCTCACAGGCTTTAGGCTACACCTTC
14 | - | - | TRBJ2-6 | TRBV28 | CASSAALGANVLTF | TGTGCCAGCAGCGCGGCTCTCGGGGCCAACGTCCTGACTTTC
12 | few | TRBD1 | TRBJ1-5 | TRBV30 | CAWNRGQGPQHF | TGTGCCTGGAACAGGGGGCAAGGACCCCAGCATTTT
14 | - | - | TRBJ2-2 | TRBV6-5 | CAVRDYPNTGELFF | TGTGCCGTCCGAGATTACCCGAACACCGGGGAGCTGTTTTTT
15 | - | - | TRBJ1-5 | TRBV6-5 | CASSYSPGSGQPQHF | TGTGCCAGCAGTTACTCCCCAGGATCCGGTCAGCCCCAGCATTTT
16 | - | - | TRBJ2-3 | TRBV5-1 | CASSPAGLYSSDTQYF | TGCGCCAGCAGCCCCGCCGGACTGTACAGTTCAGATACGCAGTATTTT
16 | - | TRBD2 | TRBJ2-1 | TRBV10-1 | CATMQPGLAGYNEQFF | TGCGCCACCATGCAACCGGGACTAGCGGGTTACAATGAGCAGTTCTTC
10 | - | - | TRBJ1-2 | TRBV15 | CATSSFGYTF | TGTGCCACCTCAAGCTTCGGCTACACCTTC
12 | - | TRBD1 | TRBJ2-1 | TRBV24-1 | CATSGTGNEQFF | TGTGCCACCAGTGGGACAGGGAATGAGCAGTTCTTC
14 | - | - | TRBJ1-5 | TRBV19 | CASSYRAGNQPQHF | TGTGCCAGTAGTTACAGGGCGGGCAATCAGCCCCAGCATTTT